The entry below gives a single TCR beta chain sequence along with its context. As yet, its antigen is unknown. Per germline, CDR1 WNHNN and CDR2 SYGVQD (reference sequence). Trimming removed 4 bases from V and 4 bases from J; junction bases left unmatched: 7. The CDR3 loop spans 15 amino acids. PCR employed 60 Vbeta and 13 Jbeta primers. Original processing notes: An analysis performed later counted roughly 80 million unique TCR beta chains (roughly 9.9 million of them shared). Repertoires were generated with immunoSEQ multiplex PCR, while TCRdb's copy carries only in-frame clones and drops some. The V and J calls and clone size were taken over from that table, and D and trimming were inferred from the DNA. The profile shows approximately 180,000 clones, about 90% of them singletons. The data were taken from a study of cytomegalovirus exposure and HLA in healthy donors. About the research overall: A prior study identified roughly 110 million unique TCR beta sequences from some 200 million T cells. Some 91 million unique TCRs from HLA-typed donors were held in an early release of data. Study results and caveats: The authors later linked a missense DCLRE1C variant to TCR beta V- and J-gene trimming.

The chain is built from TRBV10-1 and TRBJ2-3; 8 bases align to TRBD2. This TCR derives from a girl under three years old in good health and CMV-seronegative. The sample taken for sequencing was PBMCs. Written as DNA, the CDR3 is TGCGCCAGCAGTGCCAGCGGGGGAATTTCAGATACGCAGTATTTT. Translated, it gives CASSASGGISDTQYF.